These T cell receptor beta chains were read from a single sample in a study of blood T cells in healthy people across ages. Each CDR3 protein gets one entry after TCRdb re-called the 5' RACE reads with MiXCR. Of around 500,000 distinct CDR3 sequences listed, 40% to 55% were seen once; the top ten hold around 23%. What was sequenced was blood. These receptors originate from a man at least 80 years old in good health. Each CDR3 is given with its conserved first and last residue. The D gene is left open where the match is weak. Rows may omit the clone size; those that give it use once, few, many or a size class.

CDR3nt: TGTGCCAGCAGTTACACAGGATCGAGCGGCGAGCAGTACTTC
CDR3aa: CASSYTGSSGEQYF
d_gene: NA
j_gene: TRBJ2-7
abundance: many
v_gene: TRBV6-6

CDR3nt: TGCGCCAGCAGCCCTAGGGCGGGCTACTCCTACAATGAGCAGTACTTC
CDR3aa: CASSPRAGYSYNEQYF
d_gene: NA
j_gene: TRBJ2-7
abundance: NA
v_gene: TRBV5-1

CDR3nt: TGCAGTGCTGCCGGACAGGGAAACTATGGCTACACCTTC
CDR3aa: CSAAGQGNYGYTF
d_gene: TRBD1
j_gene: TRBJ1-2
abundance: few
v_gene: TRBV20-1

CDR3nt: TGCAGCGTTGGATCCAGGGGAGAGACCCAGTACTTC
CDR3aa: CSVGSRGETQYF
d_gene: NA
j_gene: TRBJ2-5
abundance: few
v_gene: TRBV29-1

CDR3nt: TGCAGTGCTATGCCCGGACGGGCTACAAACTACGAGCAGTACTTC
CDR3aa: CSAMPGRATNYEQYF
d_gene: NA
j_gene: TRBJ2-7
abundance: NA
v_gene: TRBV20-1

CDR3nt: TGTGCCAGCAGCTTAGAAAGCAGACTCTCCTACGAGCAGTACTTC
CDR3aa: CASSLESRLSYEQYF
d_gene: NA
j_gene: TRBJ2-7
abundance: many
v_gene: TRBV7-8

CDR3nt: TGTGCCATCAGTGAGCCAGGCGGCAATCAGCCCCAGCATTTT
CDR3aa: CAISEPGGNQPQHF
d_gene: NA
j_gene: TRBJ1-5
abundance: NA
v_gene: TRBV10-3

CDR3nt: TGTGCCAGCAGTCCCGGACTAGCGGGAGTCTCCTACGAGCAGTACTTC
CDR3aa: CASSPGLAGVSYEQYF
d_gene: TRBD2
j_gene: TRBJ2-7
abundance: NA
v_gene: TRBV12-3/TRBV12-4

CDR3nt: TGTGCCAGCAGCTTAGTTGGAGCAGAGACCCAGTACTTC
CDR3aa: CASSLVGAETQYF
d_gene: NA
j_gene: TRBJ2-5
abundance: few
v_gene: TRBV7-9

CDR3nt: TGTGCCAGCAGTTCAGGACAGGGACGGGAGTACTTC
CDR3aa: CASSSGQGREYF
d_gene: TRBD1
j_gene: TRBJ2-4
abundance: NA
v_gene: TRBV6-2/TRBV6-3

CDR3nt: TGTGCCAGCAGTTCCCGGGGACTGGGCTGGGAGCAGTACTTC
CDR3aa: CASSSRGLGWEQYF
d_gene: NA
j_gene: TRBJ2-7
abundance: NA
v_gene: TRBV6-2/TRBV6-3

CDR3nt: TGTGCCAGCAGTAGGGACAAGCGCTCCTACGAGCAGTACTTC
CDR3aa: CASSRDKRSYEQYF
d_gene: NA
j_gene: TRBJ2-7
abundance: many
v_gene: TRBV6-5

CDR3nt: TGTGCCAGCACCTCCTGGACAGGGAACGGCTACACCTTC
CDR3aa: CASTSWTGNGYTF
d_gene: TRBD1
j_gene: TRBJ1-2
abundance: NA
v_gene: TRBV7-2

CDR3nt: TGTGCCAGCAGCACCCCCCGTGGGGGTTACTACAATGAGCAGTTCTTC
CDR3aa: CASSTPRGGYYNEQFF
d_gene: NA
j_gene: TRBJ2-1
abundance: NA
v_gene: TRBV7-9

CDR3nt: TGTGCACAGACTAGCGGGGAAACAGATACGCAGTATTTT
CDR3aa: CAQTSGETDTQYF
d_gene: TRBD2
j_gene: TRBJ2-3
abundance: NA
v_gene: TRBV7-9

CDR3nt: TGCAGCGTCGCAAAGTCCTTATCGGAGGAGCAGTACTTC
CDR3aa: CSVAKSLSEEQYF
d_gene: NA
j_gene: TRBJ2-7
abundance: NA
v_gene: TRBV29-1

CDR3nt: TGTGCCAGCAGCTTGGGGCAGGGCGGGTACTCCGAGCAGTACTTC
CDR3aa: CASSLGQGGYSEQYF
d_gene: NA
j_gene: TRBJ2-7
abundance: NA
v_gene: TRBV7-6

CDR3nt: TGTGCCAGCAGTGCCCGGGCCCGGGGAGGCTACACCTTC
CDR3aa: CASSARARGGYTF
d_gene: NA
j_gene: TRBJ1-2
abundance: NA
v_gene: TRBV6-5

CDR3nt: TGCAGTGCTTCCTCCCCCCACACAACCTACAATGAGCAGTTCTTC
CDR3aa: CSASSPHTTYNEQFF
d_gene: NA
j_gene: TRBJ2-1
abundance: NA
v_gene: TRBV20-1

CDR3nt: TGTGCCAGCAGTTACCCCGGGGAGCTCTCTGGAAACACCATATATTTT
CDR3aa: CASSYPGELSGNTIYF
d_gene: NA
j_gene: TRBJ1-3
abundance: NA
v_gene: TRBV6-6

CDR3nt: TGCGCCAGCAGCCAACAAACCTCCGGGACTGGTAATTCACCCCTCCACTTT
CDR3aa: CASSQQTSGTGNSPLHF
d_gene: NA
j_gene: TRBJ1-6
abundance: few
v_gene: TRBV4-3

CDR3nt: TGCAGCGTACAACCGGGACTTCTTCACTACGAGCAGTACTTC
CDR3aa: CSVQPGLLHYEQYF
d_gene: NA
j_gene: TRBJ2-7
abundance: few
v_gene: TRBV29-1

CDR3nt: TGCGCCAGCAGCCAAGACTGGCGGGCCTACGAGCAGTACTTC
CDR3aa: CASSQDWRAYEQYF
d_gene: NA
j_gene: TRBJ2-7
abundance: few
v_gene: TRBV4-3

CDR3nt: TGTGCCAGCAGTTTATGGGGGGCCGGAGCGGGGAATGAGCAGTTCTTC
CDR3aa: CASSLWGAGAGNEQFF
d_gene: NA
j_gene: TRBJ2-1
abundance: few
v_gene: TRBV27

CDR3nt: TGTGCCAGCACCAAGGGGGACGTCAGCCCAAATGAGCAGTTCTTC
CDR3aa: CASTKGDVSPNEQFF
d_gene: NA
j_gene: TRBJ2-1
abundance: few
v_gene: TRBV6-6

CDR3nt: TGTGCCAGCAGTCGACCGACTGAGAGCTCCTACAATGAGCAGTTCTTC
CDR3aa: CASSRPTESSYNEQFF
d_gene: NA
j_gene: TRBJ2-1
abundance: NA
v_gene: TRBV6-5

CDR3nt: TGCGCCAGCAGCTACGGGTTGGAGGAGACCCAGTACTTC
CDR3aa: CASSYGLEETQYF
d_gene: NA
j_gene: TRBJ2-5
abundance: few
v_gene: TRBV5-1

CDR3nt: TGTGCCAGCAGCGTAGTTGGGGGGGGGACCCAGTACTTC
CDR3aa: CASSVVGGGTQYF
d_gene: TRBD2
j_gene: TRBJ2-5
abundance: NA
v_gene: TRBV9

CDR3nt: TGTGCCAGCAGTTACTCACTCACGACAGGCGGCTACACCTTC
CDR3aa: CASSYSLTTGGYTF
d_gene: NA
j_gene: TRBJ1-2
abundance: NA
v_gene: TRBV6-5

CDR3nt: TGCAGTGCCGGGGACGGGAATCAGCCCCAGCATTTT
CDR3aa: CSAGDGNQPQHF
d_gene: NA
j_gene: TRBJ1-5
abundance: few
v_gene: TRBV20-1

CDR3nt: TGCAGTGCTACGGGACAGGGTATAGGTTCACCCCTCCACTTT
CDR3aa: CSATGQGIGSPLHF
d_gene: TRBD1
j_gene: TRBJ1-6
abundance: NA
v_gene: TRBV20-1

CDR3nt: TGTGCCAGCAGTGGGAATTCACCCCTCCACTTT
CDR3aa: CASSGNSPLHF
d_gene: NA
j_gene: TRBJ1-6
abundance: NA
v_gene: TRBV12-3/TRBV12-4

CDR3nt: TGCAGCGTTGCGGGGAGCTCCTACGAGCAGTACTTC
CDR3aa: CSVAGSSYEQYF
d_gene: NA
j_gene: TRBJ2-7
abundance: NA
v_gene: TRBV29-1

CDR3nt: TGCGCCAGCAGCTTTCCAGGGTCTAACTATGGCTACACCTTC
CDR3aa: CASSFPGSNYGYTF
d_gene: NA
j_gene: TRBJ1-2
abundance: few
v_gene: TRBV5-1

CDR3nt: TGTGCCAGCAGACCTCCGACAGGGGGGAAGAAGTACTTC
CDR3aa: CASRPPTGGKKYF
d_gene: TRBD1
j_gene: TRBJ2-5
abundance: NA
v_gene: TRBV6-2/TRBV6-3

CDR3nt: TGTGCCAGCAGTTTCGCCTACGAGCAGTACTTC
CDR3aa: CASSFAYEQYF
d_gene: NA
j_gene: TRBJ2-7
abundance: many
v_gene: TRBV28

CDR3nt: TGCGCCAGCAGTCAAGGCCGGAGGGGTTGGTATAATGAGCAGTTCTTC
CDR3aa: CASSQGRRGWYNEQFF
d_gene: NA
j_gene: TRBJ2-1
abundance: NA
v_gene: TRBV4-1

CDR3nt: TGTGCCAGCAGCTTAGAGCGTCCGAGCTCCTACAATGAGCAGTTCTTC
CDR3aa: CASSLERPSSYNEQFF
d_gene: NA
j_gene: TRBJ2-1
abundance: NA
v_gene: TRBV7-6

CDR3nt: TGCAGTGCTCCCACTAGGGCCTGGGGCACTGAAGCTTTCTTT
CDR3aa: CSAPTRAWGTEAFF
d_gene: NA
j_gene: TRBJ1-1
abundance: NA
v_gene: TRBV20-1

CDR3nt: TGTGCCAGCAACCTACTAAGAGGGGACACTGAAGCTTTCTTT
CDR3aa: CASNLLRGDTEAFF
d_gene: NA
j_gene: TRBJ1-1
abundance: NA
v_gene: TRBV7-9

CDR3nt: TGTGCCATCAGTGGTCTAGCGGGACCCTCCTACGAGCAGTACTTC
CDR3aa: CAISGLAGPSYEQYF
d_gene: TRBD2
j_gene: TRBJ2-7
abundance: NA
v_gene: TRBV10-3